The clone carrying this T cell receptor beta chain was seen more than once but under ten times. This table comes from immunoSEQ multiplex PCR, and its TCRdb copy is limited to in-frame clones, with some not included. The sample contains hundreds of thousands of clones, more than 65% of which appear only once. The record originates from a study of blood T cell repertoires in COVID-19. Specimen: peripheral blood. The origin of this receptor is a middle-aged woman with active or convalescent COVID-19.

The CDR3 DNA follows: TGTGCCAGTAGGCCAGGGGGCGGAACTGAAGCTTTCTTT. Translating it yields CASRPGGGTEAFF. The chain uses TRBV19 and TRBJ1-1, with 8 positions matching TRBD1. The CDR3 spans 13 residues. J gave up 5 bases and V 6 bases, and 5 bases lay outside the gene matches. CDR1 is LNHDA, CDR2 SQIVND, per germline (reference sequence).